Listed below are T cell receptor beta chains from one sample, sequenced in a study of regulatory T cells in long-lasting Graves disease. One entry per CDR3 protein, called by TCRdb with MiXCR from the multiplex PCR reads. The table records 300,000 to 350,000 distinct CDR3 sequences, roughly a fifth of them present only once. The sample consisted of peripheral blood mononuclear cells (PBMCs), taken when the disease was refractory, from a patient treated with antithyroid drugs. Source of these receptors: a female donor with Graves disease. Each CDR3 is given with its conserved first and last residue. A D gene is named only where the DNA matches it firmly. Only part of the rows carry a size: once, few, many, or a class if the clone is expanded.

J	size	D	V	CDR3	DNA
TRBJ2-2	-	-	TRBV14	CASSKGPTGELFF	TGTGCCAGCAGTAAGGGGCCCACCGGGGAGCTGTTTTTT
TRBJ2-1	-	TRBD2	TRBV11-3	CASSLGRGTNHNEQFF	TGTGCCAGCAGCTTAGGACGGGGGACTAACCACAATGAGCAGTTCTTC
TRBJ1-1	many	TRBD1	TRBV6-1	CASTRHRGGTEAFF	TGTGCCAGCACCCGACACAGGGGCGGCACTGAAGCTTTCTTT
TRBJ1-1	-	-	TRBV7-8	CASSSRIGKSGPNTEAFF	TGTGCCAGCAGCTCGAGGATCGGGAAGTCAGGTCCGAACACTGAAGCTTTCTTT
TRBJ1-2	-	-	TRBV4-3	CASTWIRGDRNYGYTF	TGCGCCAGCACCTGGATTCGGGGGGACCGCAACTATGGCTACACCTTC
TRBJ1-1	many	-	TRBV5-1	CASTPTGNTEAFF	TGCGCCAGCACCCCGACAGGGAACACTGAAGCTTTCTTT
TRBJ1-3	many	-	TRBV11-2	CASSLGILGNTIYF	TGTGCCAGCAGCCTGGGGATCCTCGGAAACACCATATATTTT
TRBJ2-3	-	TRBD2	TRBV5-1	CASSTTLAGPTDTQYF	TGCGCCAGCAGCACCACACTAGCGGGGCCCACAGATACGCAGTATTTT
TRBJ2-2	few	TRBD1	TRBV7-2	CASSQQGARRTGELFF	TGTGCCAGCAGCCAACAGGGGGCGCGTCGCACCGGGGAGCTGTTTTTT
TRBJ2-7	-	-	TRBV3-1	CASSQAGSRYEQYF	TGTGCCAGCAGCCAAGCCGGGAGTAGGTACGAGCAGTACTTC
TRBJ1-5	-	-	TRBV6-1	CASTQTGNGPQHF	TGTGCCAGCACTCAGACAGGCAACGGGCCCCAGCATTTT
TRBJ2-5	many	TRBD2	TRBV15	CATSRVAGVGETQYF	TGTGCCACCAGCAGAGTGGCGGGGGTGGGGGAGACCCAGTACTTC
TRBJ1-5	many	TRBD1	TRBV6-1	CASSSRTGFANQPQHF	TGTGCCAGCAGTAGCCGGACAGGGTTCGCCAATCAGCCCCAGCATTTT
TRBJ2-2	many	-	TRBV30	CAWSRRDPGELFF	TGTGCCTGGAGTAGACGGGACCCCGGGGAGCTGTTTTTT
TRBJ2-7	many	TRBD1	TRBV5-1	CASSLWGQTGHEQYF	TGCGCCAGCAGCTTGTGGGGACAGACTGGGCACGAGCAGTACTTC
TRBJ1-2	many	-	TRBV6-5	CASSWTDNYGYTF	TGTGCCAGCAGTTGGACGGATAACTATGGCTACACCTTC
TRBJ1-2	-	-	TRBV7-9	CAIGRASGYTF	TGTGCCATCGGCAGGGCATCGGGCTACACCTTC
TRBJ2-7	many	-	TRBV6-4	CASSDFSVGRSYEQYF	TGTGCCAGCAGTGATTTTAGCGTTGGGAGATCCTACGAGCAGTACTTC
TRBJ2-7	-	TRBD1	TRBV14	CVSSKPGQGPYEQYF	TGTGTCAGCAGCAAGCCGGGACAGGGCCCCTACGAGCAGTACTTC
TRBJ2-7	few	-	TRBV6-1	CALVPSTYEQYF	TGTGCCTTAGTCCCCTCAACCTACGAGCAGTACTTC
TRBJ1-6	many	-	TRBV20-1	CSARGPIYNSPLHF	TGCAGTGCTAGAGGGCCGATATATAATTCACCCCTCCACTTT
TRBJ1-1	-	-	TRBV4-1	CASSQARGGLSTEAFF	TGCGCCAGCAGCCAAGCTCGCGGGGGTTTGAGCACTGAAGCCTTCTTT